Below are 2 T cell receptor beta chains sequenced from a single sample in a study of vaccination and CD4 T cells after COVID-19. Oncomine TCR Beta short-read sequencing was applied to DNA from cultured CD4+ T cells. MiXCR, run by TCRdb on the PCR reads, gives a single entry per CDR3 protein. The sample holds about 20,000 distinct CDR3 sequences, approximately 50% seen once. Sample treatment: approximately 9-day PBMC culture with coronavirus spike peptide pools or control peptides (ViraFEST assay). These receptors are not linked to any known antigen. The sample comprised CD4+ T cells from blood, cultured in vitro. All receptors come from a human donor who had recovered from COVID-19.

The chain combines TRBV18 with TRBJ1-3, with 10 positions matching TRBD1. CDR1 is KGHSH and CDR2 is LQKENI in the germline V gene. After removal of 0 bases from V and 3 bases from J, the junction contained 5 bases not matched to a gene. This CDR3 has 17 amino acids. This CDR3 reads CASSPPRQGASGNTIYF. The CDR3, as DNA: TGTGCCAGCTCACCACCGCGACAGGGGGCGAGTGGAAACACCATATATTTT.

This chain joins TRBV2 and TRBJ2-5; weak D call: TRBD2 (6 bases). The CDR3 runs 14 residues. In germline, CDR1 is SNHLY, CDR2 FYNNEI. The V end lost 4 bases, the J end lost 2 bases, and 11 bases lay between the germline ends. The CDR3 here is CASSVRGKQETQYF. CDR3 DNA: TGTGCCAGCAGTGTCCGGGGGAAACAAGAGACCCAGTACTTC.